The source of this T cell receptor beta chain is a study of shared clonotypes between healthy human individuals. Data came from immunoSEQ multiplex PCR; TCRdb stores just in-frame clones and leaves some out. The sample includes about 2.5 million clones, 85% to 95% of them seen just once. This receptor was obtained from a man between 18 and 29 years old in good health. Some clones in this sample may be carry-over from other donors' samples. The specimen sequenced was naive CD4+ T cells from PBMCs. Noted subset: CD45RA+ positively selected.

The CDR3 nucleotides read TGTGCCAGCAGTTACATCCTAGCAGGGAACACCGGGGAGCTGTTTTTT. Protein product: CASSYILAGNTGELFF. The chain joins TRBV6-5 to TRBJ2-2; D might be TRBD2 (5 bases). The CDR3 covers 16 residues. The V end was cut by 2 bases, the J end by 1 base, with 11 bases between. CDR1 and CDR2 (germline): MNHEY, SVGAGI.